The table lists the clone carrying this T cell receptor (beta chain) with many counts. Its specificity is unknown. Trimming stripped 0 bases from V and 4 bases from J, with 9 bases between. The CDR3 totals 14 residues. Germline loops: CDR1 LGHDT, CDR2 YNNKEL (reference sequence). These data belong to a study of T cells in Graves' hyperthyroidism and ophthalmopathy. General study points: In validation, the model predicted ophthalmopathy. These predictions came a median roughly six months before onset. Separation of ophthalmopathy from stable hyperthyroidism was achieved by a 13 V-J model.

Lactation, pregnancy, other autoimmune disease or uncontrolled infection led to exclusion of patients. TCR beta CDR3 sequences were amplified from RNA transcripts. Researchers ran a first-round RT-PCR on the TCR CDR3 using the HTBI primer set. TCRdb re-analysed the multiplex PCR reads in MiXCR, keeping a single row per CDR3 protein. The table has fewer than 350,000 distinct CDR3 sequences, around a sixth seen once. Sequencing was carried out using blood. The TCR originated in a woman between 45 and 65 years old with Graves' hyperthyroidism. The chain joins TRBV3-1 to TRBJ2-5; maybe TRBD2 (6 bases). CDR3 region: CASSQDLTRETQYF. The DNA for the CDR3 is TGTGCCAGCAGCCAAGATTTGACTAGAGAGACCCAGTACTTC.